The clone carrying this T cell receptor (beta chain) was seen many times. Aged roughly 6 to 100, donors were systemically healthy Caucasians from Russia. Each donor gave approximately 9.5 milliliters of peripheral blood. Every sample had a minimum of 6 million PBMCs isolated. The authors ran a second PCR of roughly 6 to 12 cycles using a sample-barcoded 5' primer and a J-beta primer mix. TCRdb re-analysed the 5' RACE reads in MiXCR, keeping a single row per CDR3 protein. The table records about 640,000 distinct CDR3 sequences, about 30% of them present only once. Germline CDR1 and CDR2: DFQATT and SNEGSKA (reference sequence). V gave up 0 bases and J gave up 0 bases; unmatched junction bases: 6. The CDR3 spans 18 residues. The data stem from a study of blood T cells in healthy people across ages.

The rearrangement links TRBV20-1 to TRBJ2-6; 9 nucleotides line up with TRBD1. The TCR was taken from a woman aged 80 or over in good health. The specimen sequenced was blood. CDR3 sequence: CSARDGGQGYSGANVLTF. The CDR3 DNA reads TGCAGTGCTAGAGATGGAGGACAGGGGTACTCTGGGGCCAACGTCCTGACTTTC.